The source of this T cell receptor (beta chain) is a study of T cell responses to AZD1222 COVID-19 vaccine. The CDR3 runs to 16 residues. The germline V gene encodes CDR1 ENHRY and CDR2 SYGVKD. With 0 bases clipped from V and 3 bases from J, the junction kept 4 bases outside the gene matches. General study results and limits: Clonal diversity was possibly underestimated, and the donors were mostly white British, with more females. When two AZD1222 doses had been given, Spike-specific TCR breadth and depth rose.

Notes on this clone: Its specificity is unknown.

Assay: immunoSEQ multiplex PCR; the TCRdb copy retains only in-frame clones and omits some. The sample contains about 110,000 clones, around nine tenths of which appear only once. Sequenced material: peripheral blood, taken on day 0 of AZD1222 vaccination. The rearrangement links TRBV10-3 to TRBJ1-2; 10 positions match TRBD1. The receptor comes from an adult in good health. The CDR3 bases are TGTGCCATCAGTGAGTCTAGGACAGGGGGTGACTATGGCTACACCTTC. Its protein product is CAISESRTGGDYGYTF.